This T cell receptor beta chain was captured in a study of spatial heterogeneity in lung cancer. Overall study results and limits: Counts that tracked tumor mutation counts were those of expanded intratumoral alpha and beta TCRs. Around 7% of tumor T cells for alpha chains and 12% to 15% for beta chains were estimated to be covered.

Time point: sample taken at primary tumor resection. Extraction of whole RNA from tumor, nontumor lung or frozen PBMC preceded unsorted sequencing. TCRdb reprocessed the 5' RACE reads with MiXCR, giving one entry per CDR3 protein. The sample carries some 13,000 distinct CDR3 sequences, less than 4.5% recorded once. Germline V gene lookup returns CDR1 DFQATT and CDR2 SNEGSKA (reference sequence). The germline V and J ends were trimmed by 2 bases and 3 bases, with 6 bases remaining between them. CDR3 length: 12 amino acids. Ten or more counts support this clonotype. Its matching antigen is unknown. A much larger clone sits a single nucleotide away, making a read error possible.

This chain connects TRBV20-1 to TRBJ2-3; D is ambiguous. This specimen was lung tumor tissue, taken at surgery. The TCR originated in a male donor with early-stage non-small cell lung cancer. Here the CDR3 reads CSARRATDTQYF. DNA for the CDR3: TGCAGTGCTAGACGAGCGACAGATACGCAGTATTTT.